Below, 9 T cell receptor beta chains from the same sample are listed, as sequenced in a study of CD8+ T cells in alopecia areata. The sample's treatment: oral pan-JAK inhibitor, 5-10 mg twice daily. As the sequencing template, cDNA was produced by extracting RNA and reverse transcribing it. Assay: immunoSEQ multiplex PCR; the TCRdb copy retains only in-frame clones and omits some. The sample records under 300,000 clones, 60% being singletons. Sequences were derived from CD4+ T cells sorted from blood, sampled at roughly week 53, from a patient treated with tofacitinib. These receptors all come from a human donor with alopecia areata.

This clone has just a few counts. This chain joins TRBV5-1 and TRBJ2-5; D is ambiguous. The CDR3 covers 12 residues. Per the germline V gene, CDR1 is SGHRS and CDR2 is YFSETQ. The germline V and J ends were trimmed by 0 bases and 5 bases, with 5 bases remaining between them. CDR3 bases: TGCGCCAGCAGCTTGGCCTTCGAGACCCAGTACTTC. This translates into CASSLAFETQYF.

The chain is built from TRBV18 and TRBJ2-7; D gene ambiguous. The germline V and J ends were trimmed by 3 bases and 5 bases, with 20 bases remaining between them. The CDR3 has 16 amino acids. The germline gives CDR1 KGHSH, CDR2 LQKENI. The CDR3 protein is CASSPTQSRRINEQYF. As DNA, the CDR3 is TGTGCCAGCTCACCTACCCAGTCAAGAAGGATTAACGAGCAGTACTTC.

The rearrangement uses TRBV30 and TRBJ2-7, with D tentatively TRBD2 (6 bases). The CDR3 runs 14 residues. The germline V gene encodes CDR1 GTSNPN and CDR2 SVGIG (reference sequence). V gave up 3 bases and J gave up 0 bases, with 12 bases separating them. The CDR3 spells CAWSGGARSYEQYF. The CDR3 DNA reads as TGTGCCTGGAGCGGCGGGGCCCGCTCCTACGAGCAGTACTTC.

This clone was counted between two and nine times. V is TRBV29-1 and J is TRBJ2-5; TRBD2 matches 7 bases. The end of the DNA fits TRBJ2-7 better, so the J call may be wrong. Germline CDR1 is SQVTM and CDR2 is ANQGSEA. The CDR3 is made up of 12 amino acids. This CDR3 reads CSALGLTYEQYF. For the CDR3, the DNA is TGCAGCGCTTTGGGACTAACCTACGAGCAGTACTTC.

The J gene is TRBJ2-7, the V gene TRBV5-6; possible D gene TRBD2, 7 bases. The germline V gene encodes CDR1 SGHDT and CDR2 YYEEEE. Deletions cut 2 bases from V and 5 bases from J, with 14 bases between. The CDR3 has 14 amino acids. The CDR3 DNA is TGTGCCAGCAGCTTAATGGGCGGGGGCAACGAGCAGTACTTC. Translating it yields CASSLMGGGNEQYF.

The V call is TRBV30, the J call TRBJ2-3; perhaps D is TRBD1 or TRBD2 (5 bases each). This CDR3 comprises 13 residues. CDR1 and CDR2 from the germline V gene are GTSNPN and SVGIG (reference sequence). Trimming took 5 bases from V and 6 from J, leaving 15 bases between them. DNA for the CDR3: TGTGCCTGGGTGAACGGGGCGGAGGATACGCAGTATTTT. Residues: CAWVNGAEDTQYF.

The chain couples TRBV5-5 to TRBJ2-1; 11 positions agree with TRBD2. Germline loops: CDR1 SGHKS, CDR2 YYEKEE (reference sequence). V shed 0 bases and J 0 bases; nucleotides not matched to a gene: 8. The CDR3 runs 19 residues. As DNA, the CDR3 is TGTGCCAGCAGCTTGGATCGGCTAGCGGGGGGTACCTCCTACAATGAGCAGTTCTTC. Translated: CASSLDRLAGGTSYNEQFF.

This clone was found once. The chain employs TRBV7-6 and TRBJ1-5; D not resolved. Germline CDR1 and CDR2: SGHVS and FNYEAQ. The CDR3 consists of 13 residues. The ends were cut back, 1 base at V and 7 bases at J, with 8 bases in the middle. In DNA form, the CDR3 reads TGTGCCAGCAGCTTAGAGTTAGGGCAGCCCCAGCATTTT. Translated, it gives CASSLELGQPQHF.

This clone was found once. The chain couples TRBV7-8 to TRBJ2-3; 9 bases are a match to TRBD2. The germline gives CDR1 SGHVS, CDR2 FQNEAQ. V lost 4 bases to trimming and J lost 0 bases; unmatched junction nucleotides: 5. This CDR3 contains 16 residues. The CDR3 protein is CASSSLAGSSTDTQYF. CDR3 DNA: TGTGCCAGCAGCTCGCTAGCGGGGTCGAGCACAGATACGCAGTATTTT.